The 2 T cell receptor beta chains reported below all come from one sample, sequenced in a study of CD8 T cells in Susac syndrome. Random hexamers were used to reverse transcribe an amount of roughly 0.5 to 1 ug RNA. Each CDR3 protein is one row after TCRdb ran MiXCR on the immunoSEQ multiplex PCR reads. This sample has a few hundred thousand distinct CDR3 sequences, with roughly nine tenths found just once. The source material was CD4+ T cells from PBMCs. These receptors were collected from a human donor with multiple sclerosis.

This clonotype has only one observation. This chain connects TRBV7-9 to TRBJ2-2, with D possibly TRBD1 on 5 matching bases. The V gene's germline CDR1 is SEHNR and CDR2 FQNEAQ (reference sequence). The CDR3 covers 16 residues. V lost 1 base and J 3 bases, leaving 12 bases between the germline ends. CDR3 residues: CASSLEGFRDTGELFF. CDR3 sequence (DNA): TGTGCCAGCAGCTTAGAGGGGTTCCGGGACACCGGGGAGCTGTTTTTT.

The chain combines TRBV20-1 with TRBJ1-1; D is possibly TRBD1 (5 bases). Germline lookup yields CDR1 DFQATT and CDR2 SNEGSKA (reference sequence). Trimming pared 1 base from V and 4 bases from J, leaving 16 bases between. The length of the CDR3 is 15 residues. CDR3 amino acids: CSARGGTVVSTEAFF. DNA for the CDR3: TGCAGTGCTAGAGGCGGGACGGTCGTTTCCACTGAAGCTTTCTTT.